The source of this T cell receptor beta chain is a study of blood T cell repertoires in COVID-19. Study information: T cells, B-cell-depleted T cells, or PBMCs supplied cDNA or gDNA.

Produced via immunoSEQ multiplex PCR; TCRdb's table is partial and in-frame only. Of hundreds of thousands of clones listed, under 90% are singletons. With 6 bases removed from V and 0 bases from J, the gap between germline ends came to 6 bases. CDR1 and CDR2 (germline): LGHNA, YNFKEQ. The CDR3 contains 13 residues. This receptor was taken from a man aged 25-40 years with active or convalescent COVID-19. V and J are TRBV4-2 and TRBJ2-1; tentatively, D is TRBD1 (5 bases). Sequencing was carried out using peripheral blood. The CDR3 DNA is TGTGCCAGCAGGGACACCTCCTACAATGAGCAGTTCTTC. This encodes CASRDTSYNEQFF.